This T cell receptor (beta chain) was identified during a study of glioma-infiltrating T cells after dendritic cell vaccination (dated by TCRdb to about 2016). The study in broad terms: The cohort included roughly 15 glioblastoma patients drawn from Phase I and II dendritic cell vaccination trials, of whom 9 were newly diagnosed and 6 had recurrent disease. Between about 2002 and 2013, the patients were given dendritic cell vaccination pulsed with autologous tumor lysate. The vaccine consisted of monocyte-derived dendritic cells cultured seven to eight days with IL-4 and GM-CSF, then pulsed overnight with autologous tumor lysate. Each patient got three intradermal injections of the dendritic cell vaccine, spaced at biweekly intervals, in the arm below the axilla. In glioblastoma patients vaccinated with dendritic cells, deep sequencing of TCR beta CDR3 regions served to measure the amount of tumor-infiltrating lymphocytes and to compare repertoires between tumor and blood. Survival after dendritic cell vaccination was correlated with TCR sequencing metrics, including TIL content and tumor-blood repertoire overlap.

The time point label, read with the paper, signifies: after dendritic cell vaccination, including at tumor progression/relapse. Selection of patients required sufficient residual fresh-frozen tumor tissue and over two years of available survival data. Molecular status otherwise varied across the glioblastoma patients, but none of them carried an isocitrate dehydrogenase mutation. PBMC collection took place before vaccination, two weeks after the third vaccination, and at tumor progression if progression occurred. The Qiagen DNeasy Blood extraction Kit was used for extraction of genomic DNA. Using the immunoSEQ assay, TCRB CDR3 regions were amplified from roughly 2.1 micrograms of genomic DNA, or from all available DNA when less than that was on hand. The multiplex PCR relied on 60 forward primers for TCR V beta segments and 13 reverse primers for J beta segments. To estimate reads per starting template, synthetic control templates were spiked into each sample at limiting dilution. The Illumina HiSeq System generated 87 bp sequencing reads. From the authors' description of their analysis: PCR and sequencing errors were removed by a nearest neighbor algorithm that merged closely related sequences. TCR overlap was measured as the percentage of unique tumor TCR beta sequences also present in the same patient's peripheral blood. As stored in TCRdb, this immuneACCESS dataset retains in-frame rearrangements with V and J assigned. A fraction of the clones does not appear; measured against another copy, unresolved V genes explain less than half of the discrepancy, and the remainder lacks a known reason. Clone size and the V and J calls come from that table; the DNA yielded D and trimming. Here the sample has about 87,000 clones; 75% to 90% occur a single time. 6% to 7.5% of the sample goes to the ten largest clones.

Details on this clone: Its antigen remains unidentified. Per-nucleotide qualities are absent, and no much larger clonotype sits a single base away.

The paper as a whole reports these results and caveats: The TCR overlap response model with three groups was called speculative and said to need prospective validation. The cohort was small and heterogeneous, with few patients having full blood and tumor sets and even fewer initial-recurrent tumor pairs. TCR clonality showed no direct relationship with survival, which suggests that a diverse polyclonal response may be important. Higher estimated pretreatment TIL content predicted longer time to progression and overall survival after dendritic cell vaccination.

The germline ends are 12 bases apart after V is trimmed by 2 bases and J by 4 bases. According to the germline V gene, CDR1 reads SGHTA and CDR2 reads FQGNSA. The CDR3 contains 15 residues, cysteine and phenylalanine counted. Just CDR3 DNA is preserved here, 45 bases in frame from base 1. Rearrangement joined TRBV7-2 to TRBJ1-3, with a tentative D gene TRBD1 over 5 matching bases. The source of this sequence is a human donor with glioblastoma. The source material was blood, sampled after dendritic cell vaccination. The sequence in DNA is TGTGCCAGCAGCTTAAGTCCAGGGATGGGAAACACCATATATTTT. Translated, this gives CASSLSPGMGNTIYF. With all but the CDR3 taken from the reference TRBV7-2 and TRBJ1-3 genes, the full variable domain is: GAGVSQSPSNKVTEKGKDVELRCDPISGHTALYWYRQSLGQGLEFLIYFQGNSAPDKSGLPSDRFSAERTGGSVSTLTIQRTQQEDSAVYLCASSLSPGMGNTIYFGEGSWLTVV.